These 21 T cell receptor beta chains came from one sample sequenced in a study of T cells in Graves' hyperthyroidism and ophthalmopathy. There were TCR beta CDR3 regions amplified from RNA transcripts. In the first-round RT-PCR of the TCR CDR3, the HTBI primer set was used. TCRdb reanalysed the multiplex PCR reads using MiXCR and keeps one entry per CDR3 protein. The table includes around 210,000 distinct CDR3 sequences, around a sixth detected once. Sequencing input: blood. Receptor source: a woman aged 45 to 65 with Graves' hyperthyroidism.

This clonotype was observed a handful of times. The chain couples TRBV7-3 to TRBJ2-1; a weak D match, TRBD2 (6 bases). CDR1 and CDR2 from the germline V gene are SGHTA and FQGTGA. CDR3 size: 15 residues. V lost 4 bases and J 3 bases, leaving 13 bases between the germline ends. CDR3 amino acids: CASSSASVSYNEQFF. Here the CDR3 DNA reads TGTGCCAGCAGCTCAGCTAGCGTCAGCTACAATGAGCAGTTCTTC.

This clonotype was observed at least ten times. The CDR3 nucleotides read TGCGCCAGCAGCCAGGAACCTAGCGGGAGGGTCGATGAGCAGTTCTTC. Translation: CASSQEPSGRVDEQFF. V and J are TRBV5-1 and TRBJ2-1; the match to TRBD2 covers 12 bases. Per germline, CDR1 SGHRS and CDR2 YFSETQ. With 4 bases clipped from V and 8 bases from J, the junction kept 10 bases outside the gene matches. The CDR3 totals 16 residues.

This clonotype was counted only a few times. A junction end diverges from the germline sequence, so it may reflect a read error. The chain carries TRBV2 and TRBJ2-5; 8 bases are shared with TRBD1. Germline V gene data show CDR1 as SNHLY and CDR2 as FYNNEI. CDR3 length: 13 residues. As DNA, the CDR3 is TGTGTCAGCACCGCGGACAGGGTAGAGACCCAGTACTTC. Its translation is CVSTADRVETQYF.

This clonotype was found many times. The DNA for the CDR3 is TGTGCCAGCAGTGAGGGGATGGGCTACACCTTC. Its protein is CASSEGMGYTF. The V gene is TRBV12-3 or TRBV12-4, the J gene TRBJ1-2, with a tentative D call TRBD1 (5 bases). This CDR3 has 11 residues. V dropped 5 bases and J dropped 8 bases, with 9 bases sitting between them.

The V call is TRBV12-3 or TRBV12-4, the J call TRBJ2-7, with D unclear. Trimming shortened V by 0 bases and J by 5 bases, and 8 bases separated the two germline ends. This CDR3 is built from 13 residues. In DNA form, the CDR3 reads TGTGCCAGCAGTTTAGCGGCAGGCCACGAGCAGTACTTC. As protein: CASSLAAGHEQYF.

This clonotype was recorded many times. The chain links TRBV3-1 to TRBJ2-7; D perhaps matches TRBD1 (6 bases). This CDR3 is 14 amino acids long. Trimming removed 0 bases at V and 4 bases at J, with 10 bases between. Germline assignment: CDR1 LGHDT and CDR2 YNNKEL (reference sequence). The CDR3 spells CASSQDETGYEQYF. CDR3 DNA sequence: TGTGCCAGCAGCCAAGACGAGACAGGTTACGAGCAGTACTTC.

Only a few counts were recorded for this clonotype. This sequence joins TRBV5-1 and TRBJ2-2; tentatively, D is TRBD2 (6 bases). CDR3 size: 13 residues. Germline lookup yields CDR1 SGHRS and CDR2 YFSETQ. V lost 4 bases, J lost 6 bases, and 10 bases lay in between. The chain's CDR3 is CASSGGTAGELFF. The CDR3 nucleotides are TGCGCCAGCAGCGGGGGGACCGCCGGGGAGCTGTTTTTT.

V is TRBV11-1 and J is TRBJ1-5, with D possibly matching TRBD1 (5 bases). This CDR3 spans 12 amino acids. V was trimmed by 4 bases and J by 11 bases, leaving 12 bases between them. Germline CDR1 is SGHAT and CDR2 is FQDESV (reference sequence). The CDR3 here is CASSSHGGSQHF. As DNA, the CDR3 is TGTGCCAGCAGCTCCCACGGGGGGTCCCAGCATTTT. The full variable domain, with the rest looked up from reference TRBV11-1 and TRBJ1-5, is EAEVAQSPRYKITEKSQAVAFWCDPISGHATLYWYRQILGQGPELLVQFQDESVVDDSQLPKDRFSAERLKGVDSTLKIQPAELGDSAMYLCASSSHGGSQHFGDGTRLSIL.

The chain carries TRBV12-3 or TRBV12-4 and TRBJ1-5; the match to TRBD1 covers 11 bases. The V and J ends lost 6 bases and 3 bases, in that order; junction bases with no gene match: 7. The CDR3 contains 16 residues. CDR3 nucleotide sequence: TGTGCCAGCAGCCAGTGGGACAGGGGGATCAATCAGCCCCAGCATTTT. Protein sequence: CASSQWDRGINQPQHF.

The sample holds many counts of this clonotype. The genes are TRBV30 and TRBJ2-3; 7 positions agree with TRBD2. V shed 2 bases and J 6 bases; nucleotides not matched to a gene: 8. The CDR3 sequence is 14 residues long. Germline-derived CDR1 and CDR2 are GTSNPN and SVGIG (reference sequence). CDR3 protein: CAWSFGGSQDTQYF. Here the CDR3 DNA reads TGTGCCTGGAGTTTCGGCGGGAGTCAGGATACGCAGTATTTT.

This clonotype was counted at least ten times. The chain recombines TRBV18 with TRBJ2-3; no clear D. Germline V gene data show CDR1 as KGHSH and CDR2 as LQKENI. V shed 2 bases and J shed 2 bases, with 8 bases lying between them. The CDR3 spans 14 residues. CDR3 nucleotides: TGTGCCAGCTCACCAAAGGAACACACAGATACGCAGTATTTT. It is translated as CASSPKEHTDTQYF.

CDR3 amino acids: CSVDFFSAGANVLTF. The CDR3, as DNA: TGCAGCGTTGATTTTTTCAGTGCTGGGGCCAACGTCCTGACTTTC. The chain employs TRBV29-1 and TRBJ2-6; D remains unclear. V shed 3 bases and J shed 2 bases, with 11 bases lying between them. Per the germline V gene, CDR1 is SQVTM and CDR2 is ANQGSEA. The CDR3 loop spans 15 amino acids.

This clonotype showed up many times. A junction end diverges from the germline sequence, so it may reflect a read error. The DNA of the CDR3 is TGTGCTAGCAGCCGGGACAGGACCCAAGAGACCCAGTACTTC. Its translation: CASSRDRTQETQYF. The chain recombines TRBV7-7 with TRBJ2-5, with 8 bases fitting TRBD1. The V gene's germline CDR1 is SSHAT and CDR2 FNYEAQ (reference sequence). This CDR3 spans 14 amino acids.

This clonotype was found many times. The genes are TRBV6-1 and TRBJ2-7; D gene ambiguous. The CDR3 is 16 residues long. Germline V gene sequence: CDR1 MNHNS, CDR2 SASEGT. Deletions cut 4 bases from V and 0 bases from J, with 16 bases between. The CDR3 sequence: CASSGSRLTSSYEQYF. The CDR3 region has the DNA TGTGCCAGCAGTGGCTCTAGACTCACGAGCTCCTACGAGCAGTACTTC.

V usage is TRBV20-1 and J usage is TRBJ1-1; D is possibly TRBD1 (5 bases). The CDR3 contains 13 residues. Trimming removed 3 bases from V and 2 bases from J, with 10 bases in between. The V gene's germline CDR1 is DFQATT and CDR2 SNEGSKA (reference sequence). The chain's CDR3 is CSARARVNTEAFF. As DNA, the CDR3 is TGCAGTGCTAGGGCCAGGGTCAACACTGAAGCTTTCTTT.

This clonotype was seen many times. The DNA of the CDR3 is TGTGCCAGCAGCCCTCGGGGGTCGGCCTATGGCTACACCTTC. As protein: CASSPRGSAYGYTF. V is TRBV7-3 and J is TRBJ1-2; D is possibly TRBD1 (5 bases). Germline-derived CDR1 and CDR2 are SGHTA and FQGTGA. The CDR3 totals 14 residues. V was pared by 5 bases and J by 4 bases, with 14 bases between.

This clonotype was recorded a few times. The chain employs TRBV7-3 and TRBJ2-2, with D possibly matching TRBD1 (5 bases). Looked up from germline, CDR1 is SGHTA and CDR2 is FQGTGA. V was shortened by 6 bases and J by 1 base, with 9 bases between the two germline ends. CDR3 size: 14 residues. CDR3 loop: CASSGGQNTGELFF. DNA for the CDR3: TGTGCCAGCAGTGGCGGACAGAACACCGGGGAGCTGTTTTTT. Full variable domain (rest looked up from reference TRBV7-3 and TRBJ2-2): GAGVSQTPSNKVTEKGKYVELRCDPISGHTALYWYRQSLGQGPEFLIYFQGTGAADDSGLPNDRFFAVRPEGSVSTLKIQRTERGDSAVYLCASSGGQNTGELFFGEGSRLTVL.

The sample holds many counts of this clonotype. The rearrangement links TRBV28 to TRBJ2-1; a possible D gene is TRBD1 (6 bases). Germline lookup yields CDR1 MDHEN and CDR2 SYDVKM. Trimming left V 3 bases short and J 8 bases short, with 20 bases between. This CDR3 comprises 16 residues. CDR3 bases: TGTGCCAGCAGTTTTTGGTCCGGGGACACAACCGATGAGCAGTTCTTC. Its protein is CASSFWSGDTTDEQFF. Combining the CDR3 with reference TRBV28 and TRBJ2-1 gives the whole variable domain DVKVTQSSRYLVKRTGEKVFLECVQDMDHENMFWYRQDPGLGLRLIYFSYDVKMKEKGDIPEGYSVSREKKERFSLILESASTNQTSMYLCASSFWSGDTTDEQFFGPGTRLTVL.

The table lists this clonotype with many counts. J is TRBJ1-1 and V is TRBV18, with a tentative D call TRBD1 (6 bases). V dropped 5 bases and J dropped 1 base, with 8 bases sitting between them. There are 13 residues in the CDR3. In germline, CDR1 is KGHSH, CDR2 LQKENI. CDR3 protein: CASSGQKNTEAFF. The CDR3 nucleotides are TGTGCCAGCTCAGGACAGAAGAACACTGAAGCTTTCTTT.

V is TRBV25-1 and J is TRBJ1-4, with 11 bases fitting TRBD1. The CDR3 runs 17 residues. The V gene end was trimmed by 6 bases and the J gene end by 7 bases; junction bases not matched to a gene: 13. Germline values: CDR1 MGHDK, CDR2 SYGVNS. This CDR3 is CASSSPPPGTGGEKLFF. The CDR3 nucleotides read TGTGCCAGCAGCTCCCCTCCCCCGGGGACAGGGGGTGAAAAACTGTTTTTT.

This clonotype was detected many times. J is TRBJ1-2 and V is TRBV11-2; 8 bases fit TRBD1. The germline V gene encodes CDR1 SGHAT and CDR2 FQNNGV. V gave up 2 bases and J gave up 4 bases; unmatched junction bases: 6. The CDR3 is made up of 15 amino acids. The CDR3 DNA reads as TGTGCCAGCAGCTTATCGGACAGGGTGACCTATGGCTACACCTTC. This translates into CASSLSDRVTYGYTF.